Listed below are T cell receptor beta chains from one sample, sequenced in a study of CD8+CD57+ T cells in acquired aplastic anemia. A single record per CDR3 protein comes from TCRdb applying MiXCR to the reads. This repertoire shows roughly 200,000 distinct CDR3 sequences, nearly 65% found once; its top ten account for approximately 42%. Sequencing was performed on sorted CD4+, CD8+, or CD8+CD57+ T cells (not recorded which) from PBMCs. Every receptor here comes from a human donor with aplastic anemia. CDR3s include the opening cysteine and the closing phenylalanine or tryptophan. The order of the fields is V gene, clone size, D gene, J gene, CDR3 DNA, CDR3 protein. D genes are given only for firm matches. Some rows mark clone size as missing; the rest say once, few, many or name a class of expanded clone.

TRBV9	-	TRBD2	TRBJ2-1	TGTGCCAGCAGCGTAGAGGGACTAGCGGGAATGGATGAGCAGTTCTTC	CASSVEGLAGMDEQFF
TRBV5-1	-	TRBD1	TRBJ2-6	TGCGCCAGCAGCAGTGAGGGGGCGCGAGGGGCCAACGTCCTGACTTTC	CASSSEGARGANVLTF
TRBV9	-	TRBD2	TRBJ2-1	TGTGCCAGCAGCGTAGACTCTAGCGGGGGGCGAAGGGAGCAGTTCTTC	CASSVDSSGGRREQFF
TRBV7-9	-	TRBD1	TRBJ2-3	TGTGCCAGCAGCAGCTACAGGGGCCTGGGTCGGTATTTT	CASSSYRGLGRYF
TRBV25-1	-	TRBD1	TRBJ1-1	TGTTCCAGCAGTGATCCCCAGGGGGAAACTGAAGCTTTCTTT	CSSSDPQGETEAFF
TRBV5-1	-	-	TRBJ1-4	TGCGCCAGCAGCTTGACAGGCATCAATAATGAAAAACTGTTTTTT	CASSLTGINNEKLFF
TRBV2	few	-	TRBJ2-5	TGTGCCAGCAGTGCCGTAAGTCAAGAGACCCAGTACTTC	CASSAVSQETQYF
TRBV4-1	-	TRBD1	TRBJ2-7	TGCGCCAGCAGCTTGGGGGACAGGTCCCACGAGCAGTACTTC	CASSLGDRSHEQYF
TRBV25-1	-	-	TRBJ1-1	TGTGCCAGCAGTGTTCGGGGTTTATCTGAAGCTTTCTTT	CASSVRGLSEAFF
TRBV7-2	-	TRBD1	TRBJ1-4	TGTGCCAGCAGCCAGGGACAGGGGACTGAAAAACTGTTTTTT	CASSQGQGTEKLFF
TRBV15	-	-	TRBJ2-2	TGTGCCACCAGCAGACAGGGTCTGTCCTACGAGGAGCTGTTTTTT	CATSRQGLSYEELFF